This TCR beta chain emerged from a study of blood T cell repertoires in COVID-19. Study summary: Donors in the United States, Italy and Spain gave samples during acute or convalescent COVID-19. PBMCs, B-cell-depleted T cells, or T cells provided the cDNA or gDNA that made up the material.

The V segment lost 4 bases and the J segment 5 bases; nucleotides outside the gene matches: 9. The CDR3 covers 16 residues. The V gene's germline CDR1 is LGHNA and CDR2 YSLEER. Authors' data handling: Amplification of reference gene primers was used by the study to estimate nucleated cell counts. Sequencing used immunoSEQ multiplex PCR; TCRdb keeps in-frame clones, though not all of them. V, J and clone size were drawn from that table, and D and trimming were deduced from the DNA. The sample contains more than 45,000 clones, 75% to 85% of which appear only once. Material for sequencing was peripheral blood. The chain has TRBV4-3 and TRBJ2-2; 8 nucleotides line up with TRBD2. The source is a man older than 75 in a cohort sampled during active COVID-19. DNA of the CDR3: TGCGCCAGCAGCCCCTACGGGAGGGCGGGAACCGGGGAGCTGTTTTTT. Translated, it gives CASSPYGRAGTGELFF.